This T cell receptor (beta chain) was identified in a study of OX40 agonist ivuxolimab in advanced cancers. About the study: Three dose-escalation patients had partial responses: one with hepatocellular carcinoma and two with cutaneous melanoma.

As concerns this clone: What it binds is not known.

The germline CDR1 and CDR2 sequences are ENHRY and SYGVKD. The CDR3 is 12 amino acids. The germline V and J ends were trimmed by 2 bases and 8 bases, with 9 bases remaining between them. The protocol was immunoSEQ multiplex PCR, while the TCRdb copy is restricted to in-frame clones and leaves out a portion. The top ten clones hold more than 4.5% of a sample with fewer than 65,000 clones, around 87% of them seen once. General study results and limits: CD4+ and CD8+ T cells in blood underwent clonal expansion by week 6 at 0.1 to 3.0 mg/kg. The average count of expanded clones was higher among CD8+ T cells than among CD4+.

This rearrangement joins TRBV10-3 to TRBJ1-2; D remains unclear. This sequence originates from an adult with an advanced solid tumor such as melanoma, head and neck, liver or kidney cancer. The starting material was CD4+ or CD8+ T cells sorted from blood, obtained in a trial of the OX40 agonist ivuxolimab. The CDR3 spells CAISEEVGGYTF. The CDR3 DNA sequence: TGTGCCATCAGTGAGGAGGTTGGAGGCTACACCTTC.